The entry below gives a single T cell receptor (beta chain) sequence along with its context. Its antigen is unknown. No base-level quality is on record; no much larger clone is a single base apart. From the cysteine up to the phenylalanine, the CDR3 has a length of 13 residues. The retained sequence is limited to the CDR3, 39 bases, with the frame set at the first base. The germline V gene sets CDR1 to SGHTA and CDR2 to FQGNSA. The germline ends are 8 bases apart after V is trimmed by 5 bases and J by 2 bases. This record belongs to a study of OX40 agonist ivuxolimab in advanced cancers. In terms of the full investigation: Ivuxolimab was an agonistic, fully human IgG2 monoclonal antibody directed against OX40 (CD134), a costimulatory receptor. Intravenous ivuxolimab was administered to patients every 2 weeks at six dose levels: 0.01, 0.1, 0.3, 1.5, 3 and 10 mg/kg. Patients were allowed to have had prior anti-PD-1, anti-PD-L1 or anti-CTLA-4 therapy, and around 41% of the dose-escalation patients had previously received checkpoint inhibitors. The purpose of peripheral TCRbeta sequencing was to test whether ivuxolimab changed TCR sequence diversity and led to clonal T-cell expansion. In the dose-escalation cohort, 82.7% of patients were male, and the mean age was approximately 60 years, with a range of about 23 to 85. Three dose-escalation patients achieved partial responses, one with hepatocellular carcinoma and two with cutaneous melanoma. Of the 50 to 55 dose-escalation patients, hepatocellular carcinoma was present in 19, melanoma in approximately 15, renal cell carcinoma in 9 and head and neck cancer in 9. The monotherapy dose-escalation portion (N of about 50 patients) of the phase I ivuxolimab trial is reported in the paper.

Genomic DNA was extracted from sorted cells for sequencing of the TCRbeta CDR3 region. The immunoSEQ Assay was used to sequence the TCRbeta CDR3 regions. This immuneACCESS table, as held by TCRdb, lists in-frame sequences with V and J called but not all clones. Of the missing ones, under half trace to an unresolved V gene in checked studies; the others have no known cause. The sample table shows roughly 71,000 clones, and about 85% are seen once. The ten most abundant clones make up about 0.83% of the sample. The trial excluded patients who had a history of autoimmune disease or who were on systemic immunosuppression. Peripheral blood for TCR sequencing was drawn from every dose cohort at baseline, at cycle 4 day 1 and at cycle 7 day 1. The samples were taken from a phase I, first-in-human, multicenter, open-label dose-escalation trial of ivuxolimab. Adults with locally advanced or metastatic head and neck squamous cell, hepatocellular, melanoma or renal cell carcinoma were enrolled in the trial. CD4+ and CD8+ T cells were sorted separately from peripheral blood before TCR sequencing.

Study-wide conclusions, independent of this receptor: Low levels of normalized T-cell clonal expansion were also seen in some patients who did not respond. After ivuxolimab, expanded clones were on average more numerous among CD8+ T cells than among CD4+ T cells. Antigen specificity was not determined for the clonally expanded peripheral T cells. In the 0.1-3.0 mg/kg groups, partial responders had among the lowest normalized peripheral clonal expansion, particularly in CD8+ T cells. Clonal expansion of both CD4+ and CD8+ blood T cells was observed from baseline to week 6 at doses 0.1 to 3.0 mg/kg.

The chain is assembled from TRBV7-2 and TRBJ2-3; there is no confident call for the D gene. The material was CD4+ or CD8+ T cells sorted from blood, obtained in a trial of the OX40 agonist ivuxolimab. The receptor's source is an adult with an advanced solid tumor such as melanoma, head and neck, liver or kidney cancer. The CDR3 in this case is CASSPGFTDTQYF. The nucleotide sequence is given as TGTGCCAGCAGCCCTGGGTTCACAGATACGCAGTATTTT. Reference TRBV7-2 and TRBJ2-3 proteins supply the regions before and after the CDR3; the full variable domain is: GAGVSQSPSNKVTEKGKDVELRCDPISGHTALYWYRQSLGQGLEFLIYFQGNSAPDKSGLPSDRFSAERTGGSVSTLTIQRTQQEDSAVYLCASSPGFTDTQYFGPGTRLTVL.